This entry is about one T cell receptor beta chain. Its matching antigen is unknown. Sequencing used immunoSEQ multiplex PCR; TCRdb keeps in-frame clones, though not all of them. Among approximately 150,000 clones listed, 85% to 95% were seen once. Trimming cost V 0 bases and J 0 bases, with 5 bases left between them. This CDR3 has 14 residues. These data originate in a study of T cell responses to AZD1222 COVID-19 vaccine. Study-wide points: Baseline serostatus was positive in only a handful of AZD1222 recipients. Close to half of all spike-specific TCRs reportedly target regions of the variants that are unmutated. Spike-specific TCRs gained breadth and depth after people received two AZD1222 doses.

The sample here was peripheral blood, taken on day 0 of AZD1222 vaccination. J is TRBJ1-1 and V is TRBV23-1, with D hard to call. TRBV23-1 counts as an open reading frame of uncertain function. This TCR derives from an adult in good health. CDR3 sequence (DNA): TGCGCCAGCAGTCAATCGACGGTGAACACTGAAGCTTTCTTT. Residues: CASSQSTVNTEAFF.